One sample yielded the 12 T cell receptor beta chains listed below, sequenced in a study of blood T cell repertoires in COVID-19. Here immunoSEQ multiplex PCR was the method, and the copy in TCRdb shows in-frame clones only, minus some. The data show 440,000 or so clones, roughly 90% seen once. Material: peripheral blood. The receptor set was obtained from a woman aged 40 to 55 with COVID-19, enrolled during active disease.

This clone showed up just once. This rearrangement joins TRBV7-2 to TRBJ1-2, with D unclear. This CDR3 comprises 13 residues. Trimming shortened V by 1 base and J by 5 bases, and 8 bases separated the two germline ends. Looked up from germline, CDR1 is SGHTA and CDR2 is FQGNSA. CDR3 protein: CASSLDWRYGYTF. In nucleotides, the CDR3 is TGTGCCAGCAGCTTAGACTGGAGATATGGCTACACCTTC.

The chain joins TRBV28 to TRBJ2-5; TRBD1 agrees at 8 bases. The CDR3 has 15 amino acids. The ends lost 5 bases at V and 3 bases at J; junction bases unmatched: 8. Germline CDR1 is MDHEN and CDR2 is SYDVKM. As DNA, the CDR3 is TGTGCCAGCAGTACCAGGGGGCGGCAGGAAGAGACCCAGTACTTC. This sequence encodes CASSTRGRQEETQYF.

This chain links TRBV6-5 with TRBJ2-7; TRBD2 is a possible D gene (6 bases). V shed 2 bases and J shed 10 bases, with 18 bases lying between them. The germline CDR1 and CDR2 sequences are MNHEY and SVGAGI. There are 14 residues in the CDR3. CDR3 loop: CASSYGGEPIEQYF. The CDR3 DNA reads TGTGCCAGCAGTTACGGCGGGGAGCCGATAGAACAGTACTTC.

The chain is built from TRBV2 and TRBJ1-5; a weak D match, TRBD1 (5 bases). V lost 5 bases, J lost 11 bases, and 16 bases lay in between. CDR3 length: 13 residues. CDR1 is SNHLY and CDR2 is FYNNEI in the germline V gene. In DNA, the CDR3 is TGTGCCAGCAGTTCTCGGGACTCATCAGCCCAGCATTTT. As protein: CASSSRDSSAQHF. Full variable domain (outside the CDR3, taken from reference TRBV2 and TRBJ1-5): EPEVTQTPSHQVTQMGQEVILRCVPISNHLYFYWYRQILGQKVEFLVSFYNNEISEKSEIFDDQFSVERPDGSNFTLKIRSTKLEDSAMYFCASSSRDSSAQHFGDGTRLSIL.

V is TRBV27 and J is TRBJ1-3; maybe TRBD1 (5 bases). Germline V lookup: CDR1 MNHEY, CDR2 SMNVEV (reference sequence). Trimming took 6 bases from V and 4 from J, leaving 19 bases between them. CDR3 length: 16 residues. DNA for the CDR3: TGTGCCAGCAGCGCCGGGACTCGAAGCGCGGGAAACACCATATATTTT. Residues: CASSAGTRSAGNTIYF.

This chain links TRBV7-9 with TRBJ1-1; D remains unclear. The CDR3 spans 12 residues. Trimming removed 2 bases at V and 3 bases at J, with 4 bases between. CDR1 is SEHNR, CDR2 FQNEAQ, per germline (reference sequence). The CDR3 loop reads CASSLFDTEAFF. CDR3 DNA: TGTGCCAGCAGCTTATTCGACACTGAAGCTTTCTTT.

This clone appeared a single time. CDR3 sequence (DNA): TGTGCCAGCAGCTTGGGGTTAGGGGCTGGAAACACCATATATTTT. Amino acids: CASSLGLGAGNTIYF. This chain uses TRBV5-8 with TRBJ1-3, with D perhaps TRBD1 (5 bases). The CDR3 sequence is 15 residues long. The germline V gene encodes CDR1 SGHTS and CDR2 YDEGEE. Trimming took off 0 bases at V and 2 bases at J, with 9 bases between the two ends. Full variable domain (remainder filled in from reference TRBV5-8 and TRBJ1-3): EAGVTQSPTHLIKTRGQQATLRCSPISGHTSVYWYQQALGLGLQFLLWYDEGEERNRGNFPPRFSGRQFPNYSSELNVNALELEDSALYLCASSLGLGAGNTIYFGEGSWLTVV.

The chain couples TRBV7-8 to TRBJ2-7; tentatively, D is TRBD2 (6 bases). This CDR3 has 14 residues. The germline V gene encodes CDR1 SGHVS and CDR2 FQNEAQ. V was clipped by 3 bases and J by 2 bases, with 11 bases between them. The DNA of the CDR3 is TGTGCCAGCAGCTTCGGGGGACGGCCCTACGAGCAGTACTTC. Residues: CASSFGGRPYEQYF.

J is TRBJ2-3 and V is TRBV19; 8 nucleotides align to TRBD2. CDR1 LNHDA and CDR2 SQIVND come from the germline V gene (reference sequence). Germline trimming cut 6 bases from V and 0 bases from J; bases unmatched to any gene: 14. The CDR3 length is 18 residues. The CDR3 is CASSYSGVGGTSTDTQYF. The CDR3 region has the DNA TGTGCCAGTAGCTATAGCGGGGTTGGGGGAACCAGCACAGATACGCAGTATTTT.

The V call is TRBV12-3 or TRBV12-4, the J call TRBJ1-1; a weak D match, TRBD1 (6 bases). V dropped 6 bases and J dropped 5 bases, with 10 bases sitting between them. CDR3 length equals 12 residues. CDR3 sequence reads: CASRQGETEAFF. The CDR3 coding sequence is TGTGCCAGCAGACAGGGAGAGACTGAAGCTTTCTTT.

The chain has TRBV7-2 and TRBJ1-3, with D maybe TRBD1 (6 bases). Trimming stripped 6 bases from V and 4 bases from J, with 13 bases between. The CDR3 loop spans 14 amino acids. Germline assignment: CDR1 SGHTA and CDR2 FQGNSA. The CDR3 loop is CASRPDRLGNTIYF. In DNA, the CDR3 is TGTGCCAGCAGACCGGACAGACTCGGAAACACCATATATTTT.

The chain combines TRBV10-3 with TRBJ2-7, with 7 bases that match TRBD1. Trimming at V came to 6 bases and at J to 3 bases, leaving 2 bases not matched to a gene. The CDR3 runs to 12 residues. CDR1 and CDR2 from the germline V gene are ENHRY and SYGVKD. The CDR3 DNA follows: TGTGCCATCAGCGACAGGGACTACGAGCAGTACTTC. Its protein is CAISDRDYEQYF.